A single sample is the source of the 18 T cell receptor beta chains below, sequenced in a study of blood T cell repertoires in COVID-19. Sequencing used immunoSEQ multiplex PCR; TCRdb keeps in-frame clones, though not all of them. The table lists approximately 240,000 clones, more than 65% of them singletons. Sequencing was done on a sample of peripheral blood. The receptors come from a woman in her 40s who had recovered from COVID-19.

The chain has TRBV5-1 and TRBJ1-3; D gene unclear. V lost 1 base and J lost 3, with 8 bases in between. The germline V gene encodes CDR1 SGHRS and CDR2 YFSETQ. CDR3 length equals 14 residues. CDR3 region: CASSLRAGGNTIYF. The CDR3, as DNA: TGCGCCAGCAGCTTGCGGGCGGGTGGAAACACCATATATTTT.

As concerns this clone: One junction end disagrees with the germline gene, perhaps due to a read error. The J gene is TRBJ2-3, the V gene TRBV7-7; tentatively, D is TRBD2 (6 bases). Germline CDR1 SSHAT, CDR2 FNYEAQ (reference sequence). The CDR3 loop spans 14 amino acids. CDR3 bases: TGTGCTAGCAGCCCCCTTCCGGGGGCAGATACGCAGTATTTT. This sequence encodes CASSPLPGADTQYF.

CDR3 in DNA: TGTGCCAGCAGCCAAAGTCCGAGGACTGAAGCTTTCTTT. Protein product: CASSQSPRTEAFF. V is TRBV14 and J is TRBJ1-1; D is undetermined. Per germline, CDR1 SGHDN and CDR2 FVKESK. The CDR3 is made up of 13 amino acids. V lost 2 bases, J lost 5 bases, and 9 bases lay in between.

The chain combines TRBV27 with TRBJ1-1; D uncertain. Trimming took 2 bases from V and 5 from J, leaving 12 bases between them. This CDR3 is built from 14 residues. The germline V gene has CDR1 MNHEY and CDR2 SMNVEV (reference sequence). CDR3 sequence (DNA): TGTGCCAGCAGTTTACCCGGGGTCGGGACTGAAGCTTTCTTT. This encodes CASSLPGVGTEAFF.

This chain's CDR3 is CASSLGDRGSYEQYF. DNA of the CDR3: TGTGCCAGCAGCTTAGGGGACAGGGGAAGCTACGAGCAGTACTTC. The rearrangement uses TRBV11-2 and TRBJ2-7; 10 nucleotides line up with TRBD1. Germline V CDR1 and CDR2: SGHAT, FQNNGV. J was trimmed by 3 bases and V by 1 base; bases with no gene match: 3. The CDR3 is 15 amino acids.

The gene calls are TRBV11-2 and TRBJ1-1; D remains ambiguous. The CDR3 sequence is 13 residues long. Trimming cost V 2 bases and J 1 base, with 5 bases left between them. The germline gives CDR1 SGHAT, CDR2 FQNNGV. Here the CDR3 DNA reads TGTGCCAGCAGCTTAAACAGGAACACTGAAGCTTTCTTT. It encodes CASSLNRNTEAFF.

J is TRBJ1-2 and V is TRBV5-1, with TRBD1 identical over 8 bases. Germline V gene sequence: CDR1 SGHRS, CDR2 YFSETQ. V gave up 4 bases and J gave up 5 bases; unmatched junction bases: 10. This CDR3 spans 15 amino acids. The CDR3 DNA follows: TGCGCCAGCAGCCTTCCGGGACAGGCGACATATGGCTACACCTTC. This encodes CASSLPGQATYGYTF.

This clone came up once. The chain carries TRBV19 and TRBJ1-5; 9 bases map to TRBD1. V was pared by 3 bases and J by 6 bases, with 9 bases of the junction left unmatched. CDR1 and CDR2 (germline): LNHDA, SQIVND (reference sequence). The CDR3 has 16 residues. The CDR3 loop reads CASSMRGQGMSQPQHF. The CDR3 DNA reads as TGTGCCAGTAGTATGAGGGGACAGGGTATGAGTCAGCCCCAGCATTTT.

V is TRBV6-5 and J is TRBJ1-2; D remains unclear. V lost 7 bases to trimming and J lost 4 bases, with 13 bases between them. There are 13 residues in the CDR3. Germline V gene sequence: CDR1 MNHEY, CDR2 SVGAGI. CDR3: CASTVELGYGYTF. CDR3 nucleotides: TGTGCCAGCACTGTGGAGTTGGGCTATGGCTACACCTTC.

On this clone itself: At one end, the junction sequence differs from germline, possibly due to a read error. The CDR3 sequence: CASSIGGTPGTGFIF. Here the CDR3 DNA reads TGTGCCAGTAGTATTGGCGGGACTCCTGGGACCGGCTTCATATTT. V is TRBV19 and J is TRBJ1-1; TRBD1 might be the D (5 bases). Germline CDR1 is LNHDA and CDR2 is SQIVND (reference sequence). The CDR3 runs 15 residues.

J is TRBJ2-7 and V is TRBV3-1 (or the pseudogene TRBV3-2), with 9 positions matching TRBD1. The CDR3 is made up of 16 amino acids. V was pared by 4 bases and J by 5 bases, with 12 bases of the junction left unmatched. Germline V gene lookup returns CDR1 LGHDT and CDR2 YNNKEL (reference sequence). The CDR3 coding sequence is TGTGCCAGCAGCCCTAGCGACAGGGGGACCCACGACGAGCAGTACTTC. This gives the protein CASSPSDRGTHDEQYF.

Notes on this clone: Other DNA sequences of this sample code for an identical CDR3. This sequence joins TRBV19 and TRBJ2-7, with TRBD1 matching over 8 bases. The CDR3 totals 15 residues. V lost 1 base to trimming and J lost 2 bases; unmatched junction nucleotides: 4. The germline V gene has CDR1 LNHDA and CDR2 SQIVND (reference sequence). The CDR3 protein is CASSIAGTGPYEQYF. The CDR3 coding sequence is TGTGCCAGTAGTATAGCCGGGACAGGCCCCTACGAGCAGTACTTC.

The CDR3 nucleotides are TGTGCCAGCAGCGGGGGGACAGGGCGGTCTTCCTACGAGCAGTACTTC. Translating gives CASSGGTGRSSYEQYF. This chain joins TRBV7-2 and TRBJ2-7; 9 nucleotides align to TRBD1. With V trimmed by 5 bases and J by 1 base, 9 bases remained unmatched. There are 16 residues in the CDR3. Germline V CDR1 and CDR2: SGHTA, FQGNSA. The whole variable domain, filled in from reference TRBV7-2 and TRBJ2-7, reads GAGVSQSPSNKVTEKGKDVELRCDPISGHTALYWYRQSLGQGLEFLIYFQGNSAPDKSGLPSDRFSAERTGGSVSTLTIQRTQQEDSAVYLCASSGGTGRSSYEQYFGPGTRLTVT.

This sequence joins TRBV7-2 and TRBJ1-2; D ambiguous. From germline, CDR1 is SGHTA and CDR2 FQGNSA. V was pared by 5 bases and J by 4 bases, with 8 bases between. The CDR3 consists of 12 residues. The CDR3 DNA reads TGTGCCAGCAGCGCCCTAGGCTATGGCTACACCTTC. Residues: CASSALGYGYTF. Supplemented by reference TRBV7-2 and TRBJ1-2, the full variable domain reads GAGVSQSPSNKVTEKGKDVELRCDPISGHTALYWYRQSLGQGLEFLIYFQGNSAPDKSGLPSDRFSAERTGGSVSTLTIQRTQQEDSAVYLCASSALGYGYTFGSGTRLTVV.

CDR3 amino acids: CASSPRLAGGDTQYF. The CDR3 DNA is TGTGCCAGCAGTCCCAGACTAGCGGGGGGCGATACGCAGTATTTT. V and J are TRBV6-2 or TRBV6-3 and TRBJ2-3; 13 positions match TRBD2. This CDR3 region has 15 residues. Germline CDR1 MNHEY, CDR2 SVGEGT. Trimming took 5 bases from V and 6 from J; bases not matched to a gene: 5.

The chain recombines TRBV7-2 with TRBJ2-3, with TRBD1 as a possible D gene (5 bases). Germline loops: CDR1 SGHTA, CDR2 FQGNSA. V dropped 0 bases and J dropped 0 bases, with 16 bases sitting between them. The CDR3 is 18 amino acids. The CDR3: CASSLAQGWGSSTDTQYF. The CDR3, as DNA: TGTGCCAGCAGCTTAGCCCAGGGTTGGGGATCTAGCACAGATACGCAGTATTTT.

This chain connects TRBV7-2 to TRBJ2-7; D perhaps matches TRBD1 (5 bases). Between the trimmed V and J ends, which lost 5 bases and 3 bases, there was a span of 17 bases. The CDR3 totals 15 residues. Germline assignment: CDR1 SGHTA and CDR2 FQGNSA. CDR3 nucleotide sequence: TGTGCCAGCAGCCGTCGTACAGGACAAAGCTACGAGCAGTACTTC. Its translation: CASSRRTGQSYEQYF.

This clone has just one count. Here the CDR3 DNA reads TGTGCCAGCAGCACCGGGACTAGCGGGGGGCTCCTAACCGGGGAGCTGTTTTTT. Its translation is CASSTGTSGGLLTGELFF. V gene TRBV9 combines with J gene TRBJ2-2, with 15 positions matching TRBD2. The J segment lost 5 bases and the V segment lost 4 bases, leaving 9 bases of the junction unmatched. The CDR3 is 18 residues long. In germline, CDR1 is SGDLS, CDR2 YYNGEE.